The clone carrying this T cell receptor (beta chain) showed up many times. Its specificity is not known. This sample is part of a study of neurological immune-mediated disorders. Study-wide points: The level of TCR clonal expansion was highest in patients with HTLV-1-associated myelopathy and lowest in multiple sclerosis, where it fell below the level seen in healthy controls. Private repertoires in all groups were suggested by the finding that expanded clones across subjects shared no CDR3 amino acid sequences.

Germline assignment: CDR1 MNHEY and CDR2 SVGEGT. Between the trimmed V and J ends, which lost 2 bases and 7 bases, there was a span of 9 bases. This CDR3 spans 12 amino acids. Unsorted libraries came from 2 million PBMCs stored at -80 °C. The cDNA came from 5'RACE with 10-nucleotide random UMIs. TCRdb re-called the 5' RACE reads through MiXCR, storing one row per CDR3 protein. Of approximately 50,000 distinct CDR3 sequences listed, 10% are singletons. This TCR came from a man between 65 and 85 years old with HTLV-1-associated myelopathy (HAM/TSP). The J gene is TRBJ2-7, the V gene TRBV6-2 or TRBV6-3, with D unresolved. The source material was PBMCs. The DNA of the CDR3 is TGTGCCAGCAGTTACCCCCTTGGGGAGCAGTACTTC. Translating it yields CASSYPLGEQYF.